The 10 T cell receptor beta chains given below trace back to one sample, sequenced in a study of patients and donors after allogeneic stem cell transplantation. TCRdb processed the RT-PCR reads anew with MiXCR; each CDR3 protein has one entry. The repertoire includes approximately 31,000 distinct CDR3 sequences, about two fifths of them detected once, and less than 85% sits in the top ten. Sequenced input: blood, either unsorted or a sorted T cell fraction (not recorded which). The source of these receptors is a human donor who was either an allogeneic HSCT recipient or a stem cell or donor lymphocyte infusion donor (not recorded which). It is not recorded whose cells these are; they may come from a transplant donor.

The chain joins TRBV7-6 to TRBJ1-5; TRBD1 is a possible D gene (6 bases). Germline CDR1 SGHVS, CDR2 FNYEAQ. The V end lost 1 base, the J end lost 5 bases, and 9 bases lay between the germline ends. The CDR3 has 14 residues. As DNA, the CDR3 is TGTGCCAGCAGCTTAGAGGGGACATATCAGCCCCAGCATTTT. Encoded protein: CASSLEGTYQPQHF.

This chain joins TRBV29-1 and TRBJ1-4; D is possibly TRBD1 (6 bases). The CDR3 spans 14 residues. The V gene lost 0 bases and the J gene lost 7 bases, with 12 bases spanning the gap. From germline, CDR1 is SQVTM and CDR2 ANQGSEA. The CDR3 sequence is CSVEDPGGSEKLFF. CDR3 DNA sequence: TGCAGCGTTGAAGATCCCGGGGGCAGTGAAAAACTGTTTTTT.

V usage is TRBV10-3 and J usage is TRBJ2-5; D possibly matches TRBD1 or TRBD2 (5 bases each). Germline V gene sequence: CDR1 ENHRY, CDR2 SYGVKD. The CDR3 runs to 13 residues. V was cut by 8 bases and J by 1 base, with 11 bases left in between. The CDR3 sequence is CAIGAGFQETQYF. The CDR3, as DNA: TGTGCCATCGGGGCGGGCTTCCAAGAGACCCAGTACTTC.

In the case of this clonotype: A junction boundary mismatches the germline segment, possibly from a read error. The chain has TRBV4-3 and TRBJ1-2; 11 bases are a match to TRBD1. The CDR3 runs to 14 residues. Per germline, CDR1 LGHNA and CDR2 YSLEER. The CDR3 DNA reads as TGCGCCAGCAGCCAAGCCCGGACAGGGGGCGAGTTCCTCTTC. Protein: CASSQARTGGEFLF.

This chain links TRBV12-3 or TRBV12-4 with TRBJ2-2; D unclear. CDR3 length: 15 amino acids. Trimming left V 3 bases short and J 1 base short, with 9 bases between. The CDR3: CASSFSRMNTGELFF. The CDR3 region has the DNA TGTGCCAGCAGTTTTTCCAGAATGAACACCGGGGAGCTGTTTTTT.

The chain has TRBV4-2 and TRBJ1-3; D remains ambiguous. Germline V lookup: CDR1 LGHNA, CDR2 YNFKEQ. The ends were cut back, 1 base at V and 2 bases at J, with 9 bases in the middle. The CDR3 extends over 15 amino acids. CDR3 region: CASSQGLGPGNTIYF. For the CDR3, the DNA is TGTGCCAGCAGCCAAGGATTAGGGCCTGGAAACACCATATATTTT.

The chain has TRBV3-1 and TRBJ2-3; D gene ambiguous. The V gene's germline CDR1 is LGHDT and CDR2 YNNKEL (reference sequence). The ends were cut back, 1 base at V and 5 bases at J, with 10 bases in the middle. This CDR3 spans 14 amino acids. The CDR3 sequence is CASSQAPRLDTQYF. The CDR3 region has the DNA TGTGCCAGCAGCCAAGCCCCCCGACTAGATACGCAGTATTTT.

The CDR3 protein is CSAIGTGSGDTQYF. The CDR3 DNA reads as TGCAGTGCAATCGGGACAGGCTCCGGTGATACGCAGTATTTT. The V and J genes are TRBV20-1 and TRBJ2-3; 8 bases agree with TRBD1. The CDR3 covers 14 residues. V lost 6 bases, J lost 6 bases, and 11 bases stayed unmatched. Germline CDR1 and CDR2: DFQATT and SNEGSKA (reference sequence).

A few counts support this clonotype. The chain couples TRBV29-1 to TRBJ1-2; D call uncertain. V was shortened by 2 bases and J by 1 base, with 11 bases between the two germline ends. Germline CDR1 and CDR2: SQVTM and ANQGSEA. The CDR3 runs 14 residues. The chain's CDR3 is CSVETGVDNYGYTF. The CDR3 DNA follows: TGCAGCGTTGAAACGGGAGTGGATAACTATGGCTACACCTTC. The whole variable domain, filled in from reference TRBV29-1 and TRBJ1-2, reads SAVISQKPSRDICQRGTSLTIQCQVDSQVTMMFWYRQQPGQSLTLIATANQGSEATYESGFVIDKFPISRPNLTFSTLTVSNMSPEDSSIYLCSVETGVDNYGYTFGSGTRLTVV.

The CDR3 is CASSWGNTIYF. The CDR3 nucleotides read TGTGCCAGCAGTTGGGGAAACACCATATATTTT. This chain uses TRBV12-3 or TRBV12-4 with TRBJ1-3; D uncertain. The V end was cut by 4 bases, the J end by 4 bases, with 2 bases between. This CDR3 comprises 11 residues.